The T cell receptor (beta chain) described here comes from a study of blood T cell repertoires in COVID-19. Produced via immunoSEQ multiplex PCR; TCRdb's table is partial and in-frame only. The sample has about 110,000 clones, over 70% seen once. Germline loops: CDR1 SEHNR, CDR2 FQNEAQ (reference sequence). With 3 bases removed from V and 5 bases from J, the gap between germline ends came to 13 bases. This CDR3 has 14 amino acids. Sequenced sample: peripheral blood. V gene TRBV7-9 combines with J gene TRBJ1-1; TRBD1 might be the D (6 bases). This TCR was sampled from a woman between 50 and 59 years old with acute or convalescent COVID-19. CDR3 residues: CASSFREGGTEAFF. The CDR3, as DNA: TGTGCCAGCAGCTTTCGTGAGGGGGGGACTGAAGCTTTCTTT.